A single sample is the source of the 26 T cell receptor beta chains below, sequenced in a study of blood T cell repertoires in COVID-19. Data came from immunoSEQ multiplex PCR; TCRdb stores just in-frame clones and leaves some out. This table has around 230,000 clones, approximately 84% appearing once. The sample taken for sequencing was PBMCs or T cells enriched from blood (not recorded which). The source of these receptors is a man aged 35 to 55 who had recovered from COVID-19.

The DNA of the CDR3 is TGTGCCAGCAGTTCCGACGGGAGTGAAGCTTTCTTT. It yields the protein CASSSDGSEAFF. This chain uses TRBV12-3 or TRBV12-4 with TRBJ1-1; unclear D gene. The V end lost 4 bases, the J end lost 7 bases, and 10 bases lay between the germline ends. This CDR3 contains 12 residues.

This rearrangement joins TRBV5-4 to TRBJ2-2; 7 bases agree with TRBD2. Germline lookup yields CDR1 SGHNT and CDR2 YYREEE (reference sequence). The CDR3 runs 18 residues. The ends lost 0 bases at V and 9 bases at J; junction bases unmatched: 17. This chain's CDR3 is CASSLGSGPAGPHRELFF. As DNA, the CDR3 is TGTGCCAGCAGCTTGGGATCTGGCCCAGCGGGACCTCACCGGGAGCTGTTTTTT.

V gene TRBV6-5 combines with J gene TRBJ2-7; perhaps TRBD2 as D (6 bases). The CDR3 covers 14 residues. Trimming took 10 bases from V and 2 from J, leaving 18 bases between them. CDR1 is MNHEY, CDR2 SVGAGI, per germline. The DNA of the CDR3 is TGTGCCACCACAGAGGGACTCGTTACCTACGAGCAGTACTTC. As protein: CATTEGLVTYEQYF.

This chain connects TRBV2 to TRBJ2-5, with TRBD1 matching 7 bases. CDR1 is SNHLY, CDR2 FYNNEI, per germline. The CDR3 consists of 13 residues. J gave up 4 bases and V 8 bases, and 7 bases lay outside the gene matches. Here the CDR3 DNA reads TGTGCCAGCGGCCCGACAGGGTCAGAGACCCAGTACTTC. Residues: CASGPTGSETQYF.

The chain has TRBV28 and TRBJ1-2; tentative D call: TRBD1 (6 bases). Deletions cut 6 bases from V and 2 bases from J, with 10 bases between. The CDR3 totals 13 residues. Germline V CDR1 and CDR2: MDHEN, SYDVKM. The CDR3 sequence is CASSLDRNYGYTF. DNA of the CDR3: TGTGCCAGCAGCTTGGACAGAAACTATGGCTACACCTTC.

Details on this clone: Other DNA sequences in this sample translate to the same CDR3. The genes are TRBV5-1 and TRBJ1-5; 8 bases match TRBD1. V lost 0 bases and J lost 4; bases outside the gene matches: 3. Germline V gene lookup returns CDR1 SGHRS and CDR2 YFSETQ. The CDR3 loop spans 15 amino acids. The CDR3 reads CASSLETGVNQPQHF. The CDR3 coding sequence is TGCGCCAGCAGCTTGGAGACAGGGGTTAATCAGCCCCAGCATTTT.

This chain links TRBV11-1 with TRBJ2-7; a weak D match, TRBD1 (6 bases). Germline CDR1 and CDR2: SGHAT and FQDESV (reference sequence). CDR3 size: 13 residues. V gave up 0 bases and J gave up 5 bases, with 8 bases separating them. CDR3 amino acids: CASSLAQGNEQYF. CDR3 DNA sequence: TGTGCCAGCAGCTTAGCACAGGGAAACGAGCAGTACTTC.

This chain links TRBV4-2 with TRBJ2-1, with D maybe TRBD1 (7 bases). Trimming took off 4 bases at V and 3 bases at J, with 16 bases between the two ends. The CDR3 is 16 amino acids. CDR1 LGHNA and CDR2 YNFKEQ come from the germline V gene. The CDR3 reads CASSLSPGGNYNEQFF. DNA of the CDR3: TGTGCCAGCAGCCTCTCACCAGGGGGGAACTACAATGAGCAGTTCTTC.

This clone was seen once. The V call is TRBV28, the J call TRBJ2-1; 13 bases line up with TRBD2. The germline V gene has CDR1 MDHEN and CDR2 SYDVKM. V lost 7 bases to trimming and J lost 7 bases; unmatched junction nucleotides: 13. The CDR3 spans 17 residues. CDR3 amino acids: CASTRLGGTSGNNEQFF. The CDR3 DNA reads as TGTGCCAGCACCCGCCTGGGGGGGACTAGCGGGAATAATGAGCAGTTCTTC. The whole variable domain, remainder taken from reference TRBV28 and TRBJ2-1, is DVKVTQSSRYLVKRTGEKVFLECVQDMDHENMFWYRQDPGLGLRLIYFSYDVKMKEKGDIPEGYSVSREKKERFSLILESASTNQTSMYLCASTRLGGTSGNNEQFFGPGTRLTVL.

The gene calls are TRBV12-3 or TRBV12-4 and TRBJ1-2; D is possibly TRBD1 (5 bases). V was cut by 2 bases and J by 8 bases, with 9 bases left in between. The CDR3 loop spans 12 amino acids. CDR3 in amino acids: CASSLQGRGYTF. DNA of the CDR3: TGTGCCAGCAGTTTACAGGGTAGGGGCTACACCTTC.

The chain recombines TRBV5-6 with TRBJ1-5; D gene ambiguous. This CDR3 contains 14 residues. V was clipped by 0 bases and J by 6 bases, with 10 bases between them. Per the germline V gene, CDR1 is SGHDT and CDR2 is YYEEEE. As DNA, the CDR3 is TGTGCCAGCAGCTTGGTTGGGAGACCTCAGCCCCAGCATTTT. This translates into CASSLVGRPQPQHF.

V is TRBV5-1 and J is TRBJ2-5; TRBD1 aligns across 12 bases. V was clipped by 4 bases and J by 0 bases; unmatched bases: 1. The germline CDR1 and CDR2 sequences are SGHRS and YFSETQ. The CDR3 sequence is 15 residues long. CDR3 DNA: TGCGCCAGCAGCCGGGACAGGGGGCACCAAGAGACCCAGTACTTC. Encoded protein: CASSRDRGHQETQYF.

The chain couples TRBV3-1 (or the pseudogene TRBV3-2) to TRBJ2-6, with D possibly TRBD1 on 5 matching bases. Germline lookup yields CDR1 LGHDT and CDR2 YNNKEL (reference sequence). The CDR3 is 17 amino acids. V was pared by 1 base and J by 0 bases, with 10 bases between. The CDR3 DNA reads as TGTGCCAGCAGCCAAGCCGACAGTTCCTCTGGGGCCAACGTCCTGACTTTC. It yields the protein CASSQADSSSGANVLTF.

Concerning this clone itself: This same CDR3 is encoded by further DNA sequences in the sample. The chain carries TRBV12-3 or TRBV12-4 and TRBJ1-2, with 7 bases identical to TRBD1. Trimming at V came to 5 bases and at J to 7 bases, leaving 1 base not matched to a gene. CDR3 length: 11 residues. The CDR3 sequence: CASSPGGGYTF. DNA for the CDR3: TGTGCCAGCAGTCCAGGGGGTGGCTACACCTTC.

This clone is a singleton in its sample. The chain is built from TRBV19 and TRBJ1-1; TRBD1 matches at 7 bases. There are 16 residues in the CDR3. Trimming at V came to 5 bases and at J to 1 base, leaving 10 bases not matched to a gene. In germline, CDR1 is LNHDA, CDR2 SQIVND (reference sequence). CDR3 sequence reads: CASSHRGGQRNTEAFF. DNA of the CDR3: TGTGCCAGTAGTCACAGGGGAGGTCAAAGGAACACTGAAGCTTTCTTT.

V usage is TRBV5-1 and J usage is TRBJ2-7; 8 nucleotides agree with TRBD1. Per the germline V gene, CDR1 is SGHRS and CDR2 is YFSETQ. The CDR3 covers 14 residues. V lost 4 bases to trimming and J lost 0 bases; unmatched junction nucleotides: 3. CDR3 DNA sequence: TGCGCCAGCAGCCCCGGGACAGGCTCCTACGAGCAGTACTTC. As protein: CASSPGTGSYEQYF.

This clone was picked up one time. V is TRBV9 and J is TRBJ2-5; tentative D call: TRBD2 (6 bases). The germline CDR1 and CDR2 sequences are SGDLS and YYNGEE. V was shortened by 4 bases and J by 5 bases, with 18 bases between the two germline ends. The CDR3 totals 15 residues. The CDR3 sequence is CASSPHPGEGETQYF. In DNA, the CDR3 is TGTGCCAGCAGCCCCCACCCGGGGGAAGGGGAGACCCAGTACTTC.

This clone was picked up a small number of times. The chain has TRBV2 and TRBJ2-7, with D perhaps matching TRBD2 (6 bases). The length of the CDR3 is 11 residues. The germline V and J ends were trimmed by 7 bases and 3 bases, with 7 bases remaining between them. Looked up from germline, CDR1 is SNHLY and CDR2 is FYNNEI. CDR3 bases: TGTGCCAGCATGGAGGGCTACGAGCAGTACTTC. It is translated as CASMEGYEQYF.

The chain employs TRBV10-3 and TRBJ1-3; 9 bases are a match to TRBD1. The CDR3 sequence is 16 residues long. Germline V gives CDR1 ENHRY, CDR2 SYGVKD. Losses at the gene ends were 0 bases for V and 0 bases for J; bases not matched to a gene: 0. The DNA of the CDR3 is TGTGCCATCAGTGAGTCGACAGGGGGCTCTGGAAACACCATATATTTT. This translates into CAISESTGGSGNTIYF.

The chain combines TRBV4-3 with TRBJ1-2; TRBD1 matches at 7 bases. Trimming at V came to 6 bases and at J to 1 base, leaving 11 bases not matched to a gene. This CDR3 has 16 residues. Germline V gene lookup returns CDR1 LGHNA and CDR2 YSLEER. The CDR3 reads CASSQRTGSYNYGYTF. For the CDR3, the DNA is TGCGCCAGCAGTCAGCGGACAGGCTCCTATAACTATGGCTACACCTTC.

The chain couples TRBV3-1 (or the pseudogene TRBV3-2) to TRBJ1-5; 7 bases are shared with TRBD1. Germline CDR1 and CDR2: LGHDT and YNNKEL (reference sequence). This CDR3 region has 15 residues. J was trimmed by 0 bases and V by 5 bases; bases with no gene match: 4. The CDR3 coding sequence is TGTGCCAGCAGCGCTTCAGGGGGTAGCAATCAGCCCCAGCATTTT. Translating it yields CASSASGGSNQPQHF.

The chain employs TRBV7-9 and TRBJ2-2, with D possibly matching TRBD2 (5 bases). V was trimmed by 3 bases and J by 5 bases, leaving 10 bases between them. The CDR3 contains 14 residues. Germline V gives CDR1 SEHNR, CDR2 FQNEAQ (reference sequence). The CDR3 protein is CASSLSGGTGELFF. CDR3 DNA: TGTGCCAGCAGCTTGTCAGGCGGGACCGGGGAGCTGTTTTTT.

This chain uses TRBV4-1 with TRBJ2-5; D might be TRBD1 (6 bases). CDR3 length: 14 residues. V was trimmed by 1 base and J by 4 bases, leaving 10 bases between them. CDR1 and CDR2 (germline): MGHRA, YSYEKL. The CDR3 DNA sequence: TGCGCCAGCAGCCAAGGGGAAGGGGGAGAGACCCAGTACTTC. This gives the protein CASSQGEGGETQYF.

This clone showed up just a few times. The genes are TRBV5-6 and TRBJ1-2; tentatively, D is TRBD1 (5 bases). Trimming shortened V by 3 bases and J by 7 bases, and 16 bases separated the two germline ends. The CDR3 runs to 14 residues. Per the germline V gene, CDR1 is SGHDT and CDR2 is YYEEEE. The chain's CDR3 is CASSSGVTNGGYTF. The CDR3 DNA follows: TGTGCCAGCAGCTCGGGGGTTACTAATGGTGGCTACACCTTC.

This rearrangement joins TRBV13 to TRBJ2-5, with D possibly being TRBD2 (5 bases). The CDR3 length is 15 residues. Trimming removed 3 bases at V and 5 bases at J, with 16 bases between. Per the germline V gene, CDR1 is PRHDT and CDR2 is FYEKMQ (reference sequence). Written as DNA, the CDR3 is TGTGCCAGCAGCTTGAGGAGGACCCTCTCGGAGACCCAGTACTTC. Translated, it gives CASSLRRTLSETQYF.

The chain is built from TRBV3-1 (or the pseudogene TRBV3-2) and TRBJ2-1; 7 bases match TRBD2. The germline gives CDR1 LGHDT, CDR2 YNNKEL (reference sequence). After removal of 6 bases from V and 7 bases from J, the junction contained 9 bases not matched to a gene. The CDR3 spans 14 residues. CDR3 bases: TGTGCCAGCAGTCGGGTGCGTAGCGGGAATGAGCAGTTCTTC. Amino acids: CASSRVRSGNEQFF.